The 10 T cell receptor beta chains below come from one sample, sequenced in a study of T cells after yellow fever vaccination. TCRdb independently ran MiXCR on the 5' RACE reads; one entry per CDR3 protein. The sample holds some 600,000 distinct CDR3 sequences, more than 9% seen once. Here the sequenced sample was PBMCs, taken on the day of the yellow fever booster vaccination. The origin of the receptors is a man between 25 and 39 years old who received the YFV17D yellow fever vaccine.

The chain carries TRBV10-3 and TRBJ2-7, with 7 positions matching TRBD1. This CDR3 comprises 13 residues. V lost 6 bases to trimming and J lost 3 bases; unmatched junction nucleotides: 5. Germline V gene data show CDR1 as ENHRY and CDR2 as SYGVKD. DNA for the CDR3: TGTGCCATCAGCTCGGACAGGTTCTACGAGCAGTACTTC. Translating it yields CAISSDRFYEQYF.

This clonotype came up a few times. The chain carries TRBV30 and TRBJ2-1; 9 positions match TRBD2. Germline loops: CDR1 GTSNPN, CDR2 SVGIG (reference sequence). Losses at the gene ends were 3 bases for V and 14 bases for J; bases not matched to a gene: 11. CDR3 size: 13 residues. The CDR3 DNA reads as TGTGCCTGGAGGCCGACTAGCGGCCATTTGGAGTTCTTC. As protein: CAWRPTSGHLEFF.

The chain uses TRBV5-1 and TRBJ2-7; D might be TRBD1 (6 bases). CDR3 length equals 16 residues. V gave up 7 bases and J gave up 4 bases, with 24 bases separating them. Germline V gene lookup returns CDR1 SGHRS and CDR2 YFSETQ. For the CDR3, the DNA is TGCGCCAGCGCGAAAACCCGGGACACCCGCCCTTACGAGCAGTACTTC. Translated, it gives CASAKTRDTRPYEQYF.

The chain has TRBV29-1 and TRBJ2-7, with D hard to call. This CDR3 is 13 amino acids long. With 4 bases removed from V and 4 bases from J, the gap between germline ends came to 14 bases. The germline V gene has CDR1 SQVTM and CDR2 ANQGSEA. DNA for the CDR3: TGCAGCGTTGTAAGCGAGTTCCTTTACGAGCAGTACTTC. It yields the protein CSVVSEFLYEQYF.

This chain connects TRBV6-1 to TRBJ2-5, with 8 nucleotides matching TRBD2. After removal of 6 bases from V and 5 bases from J, the junction contained 8 bases not matched to a gene. The germline CDR1 and CDR2 sequences are MNHNS and SASEGT. The CDR3 covers 14 residues. The CDR3 DNA is TGTGCCAGCAGAGCCGGGGGGGGGTTGGAGACCCAGTACTTC. It specifies CASRAGGGLETQYF.

V is TRBV2 and J is TRBJ1-2, with D tentatively TRBD1 (5 bases). This CDR3 comprises 14 residues. Germline loops: CDR1 SNHLY, CDR2 FYNNEI. V gave up 4 bases and J gave up 7 bases, with 16 bases separating them. The CDR3 sequence: CASSVSGRIFGYTF. The CDR3 DNA reads TGTGCCAGCAGTGTTTCAGGGAGAATCTTTGGCTACACCTTC.

This clonotype was detected a few times. The genes are TRBV6-2 or TRBV6-3 and TRBJ2-7, with 9 positions matching TRBD2. Germline V lookup: CDR1 MNHEY, CDR2 SVGEGT. The ends lost 2 bases at V and 3 bases at J; junction bases unmatched: 8. The CDR3 totals 16 residues. The CDR3 DNA sequence: TGTGCCAGCAGTTACAGTACGGTAGCGGGAGACTACGAGCAGTACTTC. Protein sequence: CASSYSTVAGDYEQYF.

V usage is TRBV19 and J usage is TRBJ2-1; weak D call: TRBD1 (5 bases). Germline V CDR1 and CDR2: LNHDA, SQIVND (reference sequence). V lost 5 bases, J lost 9 bases, and 20 bases lay in between. The CDR3 has 15 residues. Written as DNA, the CDR3 is TGTGCCAGTAGTGAAGGACAATTAATGGGTATTGAGCAGTTCTTC. This sequence encodes CASSEGQLMGIEQFF.

This chain joins TRBV6-2 or TRBV6-3 and TRBJ2-1, with 8 bases aligning to TRBD2. CDR1 is MNHEY, CDR2 SVGEGT, per germline. There are 16 residues in the CDR3. Trimming removed 6 bases from V and 2 bases from J; junction bases left unmatched: 9. CDR3 DNA: TGTGCCAGCAGCAAACGAGATAGCGGGGCCTACAATGAGCAGTTCTTC. This sequence encodes CASSKRDSGAYNEQFF.

The chain is built from TRBV20-1 and TRBJ2-4; no definite D call. Trimming pared 0 bases from V and 0 bases from J, leaving 21 bases between. The germline V gene encodes CDR1 DFQATT and CDR2 SNEGSKA (reference sequence). The CDR3 is 19 residues long. CDR3 protein: CSARDYTLRGPLAKNIQYF. CDR3 in DNA: TGCAGTGCTAGAGATTATACATTGCGAGGACCCTTAGCCAAAAACATTCAGTACTTC.